This T cell receptor (beta chain) was sequenced in a study of T-cell reconstitution after alpha-beta-depleted transplantation in children. Findings of the study overall: At around two months after transplant, the alpha-beta T cells were reportedly derived from several hundred expanded clones that came from non-depleted graft cells.

Ten or more counts support this clonotype. Its antigen is currently unknown. As it was prepared, the TCRbeta library received unique molecular identifiers. TCRdb used MiXCR to reprocess the PCR reads, holding one entry per CDR3 protein. The table lists about 1,000,000 distinct CDR3 sequences, roughly 29% of them singletons, with around 30% in the top ten. This CDR3 has 15 amino acids. Germline values: CDR1 SGHNT, CDR2 YENEEA. V lost 1 base to trimming and J lost 6 bases; unmatched junction nucleotides: 4. The chain links TRBV11-3 to TRBJ2-1; 9 nucleotides align to TRBD1. The clonotype was recovered from a boy younger than two who had a stem cell transplant for SCID, so the T cells may come from the graft donor. The sample was PBMCs, mostly from graft donor cells, taken 360 days after TCRalphabeta/CD19-depleted stem cell transplant. The CDR3 nucleotides are TGTGCCAGCAGCTTAGGGGGACAGGGTAGCAATGAGCAGTTCTTC. Protein: CASSLGGQGSNEQFF.